This T cell receptor beta chain came from a study of shared clonotypes between healthy human individuals. Regarding the study as a whole: Shared across a handful of donors were around 5% of the naive CD4 clonotypes.

Replicate PCRs for sorted subsets used roughly 200 ng DNA; this equaled around 28,000 T cell genomes. Using immunoSEQ multiplex PCR, the repertoire was profiled, and TCRdb retains in-frame clones only, with some absent. The sample contains approximately 1.5 million clones, around 98% of which appear only once. As concerns this clone: Its cognate antigen is unknown.

The receptor comes from a man aged 25 to 45 in good health. The sample consisted of naive CD4+ T cells sorted from blood. Subset of the sample: CD45RA+ positively selected.

CDR3 DNA sequence: TGTGCCAGCAGCAAAGCGAGTTTCCCGGGACAGGATGGGTGTACGCAGTATTTT. Amino acid sequence: CASSKASFPGQDGCTQYF. This chain links TRBV21-1 with TRBJ2-3; the D call in the table, TRBD1, was not verified against the DNA. TRBV21-1 is tagged as a pseudogene. The CDR3 runs 18 residues.